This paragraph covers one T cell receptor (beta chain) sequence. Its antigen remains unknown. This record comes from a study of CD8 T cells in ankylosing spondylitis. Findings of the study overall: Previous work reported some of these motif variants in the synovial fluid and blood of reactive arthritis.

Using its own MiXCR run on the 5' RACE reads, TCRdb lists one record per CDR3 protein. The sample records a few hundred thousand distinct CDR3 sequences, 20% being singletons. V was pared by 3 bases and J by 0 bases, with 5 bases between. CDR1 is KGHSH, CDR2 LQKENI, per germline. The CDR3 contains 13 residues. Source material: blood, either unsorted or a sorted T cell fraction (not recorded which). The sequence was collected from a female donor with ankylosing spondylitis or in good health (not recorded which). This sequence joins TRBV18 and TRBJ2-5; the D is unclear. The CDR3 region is CASSPGHQETQYF. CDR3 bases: TGTGCCAGCTCACCGGGCCACCAAGAGACCCAGTACTTC.